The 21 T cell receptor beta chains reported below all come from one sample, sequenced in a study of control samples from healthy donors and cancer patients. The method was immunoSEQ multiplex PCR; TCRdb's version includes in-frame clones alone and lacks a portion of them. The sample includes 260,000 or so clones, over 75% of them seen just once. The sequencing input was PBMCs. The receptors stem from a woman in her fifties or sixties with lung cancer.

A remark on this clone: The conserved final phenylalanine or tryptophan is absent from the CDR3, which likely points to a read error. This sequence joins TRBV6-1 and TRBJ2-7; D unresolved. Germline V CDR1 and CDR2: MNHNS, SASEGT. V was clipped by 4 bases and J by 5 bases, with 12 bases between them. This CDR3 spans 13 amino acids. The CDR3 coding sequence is TGTGCCAGCAGTGGGCAGCCTCGGCACGAGCAGTACCTC. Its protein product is CASSGQPRHEQYL.

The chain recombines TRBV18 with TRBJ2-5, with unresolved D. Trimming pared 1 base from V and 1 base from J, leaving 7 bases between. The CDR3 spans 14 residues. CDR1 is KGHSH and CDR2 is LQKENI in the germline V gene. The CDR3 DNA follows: TGTGCCAGCTCACCACTGACCGGCCAAGAGACCCAGTACTTC. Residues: CASSPLTGQETQYF.

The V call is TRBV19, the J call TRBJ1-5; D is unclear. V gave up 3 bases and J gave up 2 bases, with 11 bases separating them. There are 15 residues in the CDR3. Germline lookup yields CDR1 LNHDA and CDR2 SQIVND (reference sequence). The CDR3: CASSIIGTGNQPQHF. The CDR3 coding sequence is TGTGCCAGTAGTATTATTGGAACAGGCAATCAGCCCCAGCATTTT.

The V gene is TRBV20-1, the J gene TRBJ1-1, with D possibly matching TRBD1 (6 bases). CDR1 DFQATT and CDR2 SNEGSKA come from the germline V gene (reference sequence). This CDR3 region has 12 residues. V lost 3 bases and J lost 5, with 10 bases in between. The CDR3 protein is CSASQGRTEAFF. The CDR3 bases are TGCAGTGCTAGTCAGGGGAGGACTGAAGCTTTCTTT.

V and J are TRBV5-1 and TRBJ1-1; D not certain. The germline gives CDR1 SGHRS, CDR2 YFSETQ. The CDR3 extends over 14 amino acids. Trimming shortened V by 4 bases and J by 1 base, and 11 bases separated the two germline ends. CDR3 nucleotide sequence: TGCGCCAGCAGCCCCTCGCCCCCGAACACTGAAGCTTTCTTT. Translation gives CASSPSPPNTEAFF.

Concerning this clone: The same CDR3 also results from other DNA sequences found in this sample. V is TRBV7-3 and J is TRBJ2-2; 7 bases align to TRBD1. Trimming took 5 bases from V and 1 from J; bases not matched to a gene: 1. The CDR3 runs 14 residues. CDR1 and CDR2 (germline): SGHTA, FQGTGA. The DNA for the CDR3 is TGTGCCAGCAGCCGGACAGGGAACACCGGGGAGCTGTTTTTT. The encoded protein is CASSRTGNTGELFF.

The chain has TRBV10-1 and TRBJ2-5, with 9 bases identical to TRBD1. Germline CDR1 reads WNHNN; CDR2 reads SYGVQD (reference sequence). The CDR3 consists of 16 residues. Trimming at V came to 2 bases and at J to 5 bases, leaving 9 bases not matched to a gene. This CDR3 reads CASSEGPGTGQETQYF. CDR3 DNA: TGCGCCAGCAGTGAGGGCCCCGGGACAGGGCAGGAGACCCAGTACTTC.

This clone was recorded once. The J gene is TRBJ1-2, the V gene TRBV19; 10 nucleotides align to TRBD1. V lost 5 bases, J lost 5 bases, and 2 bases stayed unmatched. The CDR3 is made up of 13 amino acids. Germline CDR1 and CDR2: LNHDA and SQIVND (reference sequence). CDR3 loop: CASSPGQGYGYTF. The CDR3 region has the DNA TGTGCCAGTAGTCCGGGACAGGGGTATGGCTACACCTTC.

CDR3: CASSPRVPERYSYEQYF. The CDR3 region has the DNA TGTGCCAGTAGTCCCCGGGTACCGGAGCGTTACTCCTACGAGCAGTACTTC. This chain connects TRBV19 to TRBJ2-7; no clear D gene. Germline lookup yields CDR1 LNHDA and CDR2 SQIVND (reference sequence). The CDR3 contains 17 residues. Trimming cost V 5 bases and J 0 bases, with 20 bases left between them.

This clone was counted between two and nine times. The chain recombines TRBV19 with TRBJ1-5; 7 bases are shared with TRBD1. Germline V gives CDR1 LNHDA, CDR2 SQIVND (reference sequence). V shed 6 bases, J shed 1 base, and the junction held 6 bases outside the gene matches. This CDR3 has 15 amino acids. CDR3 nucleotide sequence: TGTGCCAGTAGACGGGACAGTGTAAGCAATCAGCCCCAGCATTTT. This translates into CASRRDSVSNQPQHF.

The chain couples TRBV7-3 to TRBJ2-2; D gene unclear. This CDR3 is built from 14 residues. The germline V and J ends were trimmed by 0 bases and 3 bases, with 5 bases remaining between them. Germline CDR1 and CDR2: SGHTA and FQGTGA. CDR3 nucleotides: TGTGCCAGCAGCTTAACATCCGACACCGGGGAGCTGTTTTTT. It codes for CASSLTSDTGELFF. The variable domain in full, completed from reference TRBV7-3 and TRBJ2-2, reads GAGVSQTPSNKVTEKGKYVELRCDPISGHTALYWYRQSLGQGPEFLIYFQGTGAADDSGLPNDRFFAVRPEGSVSTLKIQRTERGDSAVYLCASSLTSDTGELFFGEGSRLTVL.

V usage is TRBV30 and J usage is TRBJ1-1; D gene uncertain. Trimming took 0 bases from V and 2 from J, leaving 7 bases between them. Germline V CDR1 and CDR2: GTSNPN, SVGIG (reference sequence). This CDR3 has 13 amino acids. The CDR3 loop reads CAWSVLSNTEAFF. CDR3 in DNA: TGTGCCTGGAGTGTACTCAGCAACACTGAAGCTTTCTTT.

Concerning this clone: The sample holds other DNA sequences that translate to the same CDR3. The CDR3 loop is CASSLVAGAYNEQFF. The CDR3 DNA reads as TGCGCCAGCAGCTTGGTAGCGGGAGCGTACAATGAGCAGTTCTTC. The chain joins TRBV5-1 to TRBJ2-1, with 9 bases lining up with TRBD2. This CDR3 contains 15 residues. In germline, CDR1 is SGHRS, CDR2 YFSETQ. The trim removed 0 bases at V and 4 bases at J, leaving 2 bases unmatched.

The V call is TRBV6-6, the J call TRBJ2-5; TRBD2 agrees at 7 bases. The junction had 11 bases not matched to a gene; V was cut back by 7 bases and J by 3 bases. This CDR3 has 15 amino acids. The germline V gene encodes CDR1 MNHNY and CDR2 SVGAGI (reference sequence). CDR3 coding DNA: TGTGCCAGCACCCTCGGGGAGGGGACTGAAGAGACCCAGTACTTC. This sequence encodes CASTLGEGTEETQYF.

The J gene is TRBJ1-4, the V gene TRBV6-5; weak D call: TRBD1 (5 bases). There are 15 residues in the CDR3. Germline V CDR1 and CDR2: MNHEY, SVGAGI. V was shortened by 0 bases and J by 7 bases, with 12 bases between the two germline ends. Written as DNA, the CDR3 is TGTGCCAGCAGTTACTCGGCAGGGACTGGTGAAAAACTGTTTTTT. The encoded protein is CASSYSAGTGEKLFF.

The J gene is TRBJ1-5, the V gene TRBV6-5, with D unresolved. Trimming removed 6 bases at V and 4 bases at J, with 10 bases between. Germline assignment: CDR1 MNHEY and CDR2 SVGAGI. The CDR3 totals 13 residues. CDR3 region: CASRETANQPQHF. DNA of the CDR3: TGTGCCAGCAGGGAGACTGCAAATCAGCCCCAGCATTTT.

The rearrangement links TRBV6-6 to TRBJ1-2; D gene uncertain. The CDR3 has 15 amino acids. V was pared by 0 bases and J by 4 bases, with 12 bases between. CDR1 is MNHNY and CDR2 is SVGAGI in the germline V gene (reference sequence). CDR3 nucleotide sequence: TGTGCCAGCAGTTACTCTCTCGGGGTGTCCTATGGCTACACCTTC. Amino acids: CASSYSLGVSYGYTF.

In nucleotides, the CDR3 is TGCAGTGCTAGTGACAGGGGTCAGCCCCAGCATTTT. Protein sequence: CSASDRGQPQHF. The rearrangement links TRBV20-1 to TRBJ1-5, with 8 bases lining up with TRBD1. CDR3 length: 12 amino acids. The V gene end was trimmed by 3 bases and the J gene end by 6 bases; junction bases not matched to a gene: 1. The germline V gene has CDR1 DFQATT and CDR2 SNEGSKA (reference sequence).

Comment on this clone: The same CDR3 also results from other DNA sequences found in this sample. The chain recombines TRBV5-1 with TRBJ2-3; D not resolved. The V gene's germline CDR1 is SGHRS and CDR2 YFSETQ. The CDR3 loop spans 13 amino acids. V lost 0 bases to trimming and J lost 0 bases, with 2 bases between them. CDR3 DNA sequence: TGCGCCAGCAGCTTGGAAAGCACAGATACGCAGTATTTT. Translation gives CASSLESTDTQYF.

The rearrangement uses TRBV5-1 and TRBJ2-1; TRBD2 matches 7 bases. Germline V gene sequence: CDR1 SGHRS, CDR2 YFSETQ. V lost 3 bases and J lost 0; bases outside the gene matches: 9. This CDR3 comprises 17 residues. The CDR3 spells CASSSMGGTSSYNEQFF. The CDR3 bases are TGCGCCAGCAGCTCCATGGGGGGGACGAGCTCCTACAATGAGCAGTTCTTC.

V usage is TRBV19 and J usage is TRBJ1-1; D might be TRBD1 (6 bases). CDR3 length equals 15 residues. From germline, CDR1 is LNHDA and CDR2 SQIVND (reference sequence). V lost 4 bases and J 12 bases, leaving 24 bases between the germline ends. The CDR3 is CASSTPPQGGGFSFF. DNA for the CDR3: TGTGCCAGTAGTACGCCTCCACAGGGCGGGGGGTTTTCTTTCTTT.